This T cell receptor beta chain was documented in a study of shared clonotypes between healthy human individuals. Several immunoSEQ plates received, in even portions, the genomic DNA of each subset. Source study methods: ImmunoSEQ only sent back junction sequences with no quality scores, so filtering was done differently. Profiled with immunoSEQ multiplex PCR; TCRdb holds only in-frame clones, not every one. V, J and clone size derive from that table, while D and trimming were established from the DNA sequence. Altogether 2,100,000 or so clones are present, almost 96% being singletons, with the ten largest covering about 0.13%. The V gene lost 10 bases and the J gene lost 0 bases, with 14 bases spanning the gap. Germline CDR1 and CDR2: ENHRY and SYGVKD. The CDR3 sequence is 14 residues long. Division of CD4+ cells produced a CD45RA+ naive subset and a CD45RA-negative memory subset.

The TCR comes from a man between 18 and 35 years old in good health. This rearrangement joins TRBV10-3 to TRBJ2-3, with D maybe TRBD2 (5 bases). Source material: naive CD4+ T cells sorted from blood. Indicated subset: CD45RA+ positively selected. The CDR3: CATSAPGSTDTQYF. DNA for the CDR3: TGTGCCACCTCGGCACCGGGGAGCACAGATACGCAGTATTTT.